This TCR beta chain was sequenced for a study of blood T cell repertoires in COVID-19. Study as a whole: The study drew acute and convalescent COVID-19 samples from the United States, Italy and Spain. T cells, B-cell-depleted T cells, or PBMCs provided the cDNA or gDNA that served as material.

Generated by immunoSEQ multiplex PCR, the TCRdb table keeps only in-frame clones and is missing some. The profile covers 180,000 or so clones, with around 83% appearing a single time and roughly 15% taken by the ten largest. Study members were between about 18 and 95 years old and lived in around 24 US regions. Cohort placement rested on clinical history that participants reported themselves. Trimming removed 5 bases from V and 1 base from J; junction bases left unmatched: 8. The CDR3 totals 16 residues. The clonotype comes from a man aged 45 to 65 who had recovered from COVID-19. The specimen sequenced was PBMCs or T cells enriched from blood (not recorded which). V usage is TRBV23-1 and J usage is TRBJ1-5; TRBD1 aligns across 7 bases. TRBV23-1 is designated an ORF whose function remains uncertain. CDR3 sequence reads: CASSYGTDNSNQPQHF. The CDR3 nucleotides are TGCGCCAGCAGTTACGGGACAGATAACAGCAATCAGCCCCAGCATTTT.